The present T cell receptor (beta chain) was sequenced within a study of metastatic and nonmetastatic thyroid tumors. Germline V gene data show CDR1 as SGHRS and CDR2 as YFSETQ. The CDR3 covers 14 residues. V shed 5 bases, J shed 1 base, and the junction held 4 bases outside the gene matches. TCRdb used MiXCR to call clones anew from the PCR reads. The data hold 50,000 to 65,000 clones, with 4% to 5% observed a single time. Thyroid surgery took place with no prior treatment in any patient. The sequencing input was blood. This TCR came from a female donor with papillary thyroid cancer or a benign thyroid nodule (not recorded which). Some clones in this sample may be carry-over from other donors' samples. The chain employs TRBV5-1 and TRBJ2-5; 8 bases agree with TRBD2. Written as DNA, the CDR3 is TGCGCCAGCAGAAAAGCGGGAGTCCAAGAGACCCAGTACTTC. Translated: CASRKAGVQETQYF.